The T cell receptor beta chain described here comes from a study of cytomegalovirus exposure and HLA in healthy donors. Study results and limitations: TCR beta V- and J-gene trimming, according to a later analysis, was linked to a missense DCLRE1C variant.

CDR1 and CDR2 from the germline V gene are KGHSH and LQKENI. This CDR3 is built from 14 residues. J gave up 11 bases and V 2 bases, and 8 bases lay outside the gene matches. PCR amplification relied on 60 Vbeta primers (plus 13 Jbeta primers). TCRdb's copy holds only in-frame clones and misses some; the assay was immunoSEQ multiplex PCR. The table lists around 150,000 clones, approximately 81% of them singletons. Of note for this clone: What it recognizes is unknown.

The sample consisted of PBMCs. The sequence was collected from a woman aged 40-49 years in good health and CMV-seropositive. The V and J genes are TRBV18 and TRBJ2-5; 10 nucleotides line up with TRBD1. The CDR3 loop is CASSPSDRGLEQYF. The CDR3 DNA reads as TGTGCCAGCTCACCAAGCGACAGGGGGCTTGAGCAGTACTTC.